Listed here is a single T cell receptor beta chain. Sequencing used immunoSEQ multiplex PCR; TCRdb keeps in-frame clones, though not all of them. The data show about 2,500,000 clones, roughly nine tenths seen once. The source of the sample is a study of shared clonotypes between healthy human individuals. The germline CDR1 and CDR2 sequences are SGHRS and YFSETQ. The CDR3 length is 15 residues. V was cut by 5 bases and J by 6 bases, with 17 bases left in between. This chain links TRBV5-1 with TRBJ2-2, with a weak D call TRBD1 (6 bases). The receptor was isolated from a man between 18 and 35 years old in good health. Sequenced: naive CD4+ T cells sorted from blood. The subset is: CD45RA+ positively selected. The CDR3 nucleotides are TGCGCCAGCAGAGACTCGACAGGAGTTGCCGGGGAGCTGTTTTTT. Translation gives CASRDSTGVAGELFF.